What follows are 30 T cell receptor beta chains derived from one specimen sequenced in a study of identifying expanded T cells in peripheral blood. This table comes from immunoSEQ multiplex PCR, and its TCRdb copy is limited to in-frame clones, with some not included. The table has roughly 96,000 clones, 88% seen once. Sequencing used blood. All receptors come from a person between 18 and 75 years old in good health.

This clone was counted once. The rearrangement links TRBV7-9 to TRBJ1-4; D is undetermined. V lost 5 bases and J 1 base, leaving 8 bases between the germline ends. The CDR3 has 14 residues. The germline V gene encodes CDR1 SEHNR and CDR2 FQNEAQ (reference sequence). Written as DNA, the CDR3 is TGTGCCAGCAGCCCCCTACTAACTAATGAAAAACTGTTTTTT. Protein: CASSPLLTNEKLFF.

V and J are TRBV6-5 and TRBJ2-1; a weak D match, TRBD2 (6 bases). The CDR3 is made up of 14 amino acids. Trimming removed 10 bases from V and 1 base from J, with 14 bases in between. Per the germline V gene, CDR1 is MNHEY and CDR2 is SVGAGI. This CDR3 reads CATGRDSSYNEQFF. In DNA, the CDR3 is TGTGCCACCGGCCGGGACTCTTCCTACAATGAGCAGTTCTTC.

The rearrangement links TRBV7-2 to TRBJ2-2; TRBD2 matches at 12 bases. V lost 4 bases to trimming and J lost 6 bases; unmatched junction nucleotides: 9. This CDR3 is 17 amino acids long. The germline V gene encodes CDR1 SGHTA and CDR2 FQGNSA. The CDR3 region has the DNA TGTGCCAGCAGCTCCCTAGCGGGAGGGGAAAAGGCCGGGGAGCTGTTTTTT. Its translation is CASSSLAGGEKAGELFF. Filled out from reference TRBV7-2 and TRBJ2-2, the complete variable domain reads GAGVSQSPSNKVTEKGKDVELRCDPISGHTALYWYRQSLGQGLEFLIYFQGNSAPDKSGLPSDRFSAERTGGSVSTLTIQRTQQEDSAVYLCASSSLAGGEKAGELFFGEGSRLTVL.

J is TRBJ1-6 and V is TRBV6-4, with 9 bases matching TRBD1. The CDR3 loop spans 13 amino acids. V gave up 8 bases and J gave up 5 bases; unmatched junction bases: 1. Per germline, CDR1 MRHNA and CDR2 SNTAGT. CDR3 DNA sequence: TGTGCCAGCCGGGACAGGGATAATTCACCCCTCCACTTT. It specifies CASRDRDNSPLHF.

J is TRBJ2-1 and V is TRBV7-9; 7 positions agree with TRBD2. Germline assignment: CDR1 SEHNR and CDR2 FQNEAQ (reference sequence). The CDR3 extends over 15 amino acids. Trimming cost V 4 bases and J 8 bases; bases outside gene matches: 11. CDR3 sequence: CASSSRPSGDDEQFF. CDR3 nucleotides: TGTGCCAGCAGCTCTCGACCTAGCGGTGACGATGAGCAGTTCTTC.

CDR3 amino acids: CSVAITGGGQPQHF. CDR3 nucleotide sequence: TGCAGCGTTGCAATAACAGGGGGGGGTCAGCCCCAGCATTTT. This rearrangement joins TRBV29-1 to TRBJ1-5, with 8 bases matching TRBD1. The length of the CDR3 is 14 residues. The V gene's germline CDR1 is SQVTM and CDR2 ANQGSEA. Trimming removed 4 bases from V and 6 bases from J; junction bases left unmatched: 8.

The genes are TRBV5-1 and TRBJ1-4, with 11 bases matching TRBD1. Unmatched junction bases numbered 10, after V lost 4 bases and J lost 2 bases. The CDR3 runs to 18 residues. CDR1 and CDR2 (germline): SGHRS, YFSETQ. The CDR3 DNA sequence: TGCGCCAGCAGCACAAGGACAGGGGGCGGTTTTACTAATGAAAAACTGTTTTTT. The encoded protein is CASSTRTGGGFTNEKLFF.

The chain has TRBV5-4 and TRBJ2-7; no clear D gene. V lost 1 base and J lost 4, with 15 bases in between. This CDR3 is 15 amino acids long. Per the germline V gene, CDR1 is SGHNT and CDR2 is YYREEE (reference sequence). CDR3 coding DNA: TGTGCCAGCAGCTTGCCCGGGTCCCCGGTTTACGAGCAGTACTTC. Protein product: CASSLPGSPVYEQYF.

The rearrangement joins TRBV5-1 to TRBJ1-6; D possibly corresponds to TRBD1 (5 bases). Deletions cut 5 bases from V and 7 bases from J, with 19 bases between. The CDR3 contains 16 residues. Per germline, CDR1 SGHRS and CDR2 YFSETQ. CDR3 in amino acids: CASRPAWAGKNSPLHF. Here the CDR3 DNA reads TGCGCCAGCAGGCCCGCTTGGGCAGGGAAAAATTCACCCCTCCACTTT. Variable domain in full (rest from reference TRBV5-1 and TRBJ1-6): KAGVTQTPRYLIKTRGQQVTLSCSPISGHRSVSWYQQTPGQGLQFLFEYFSETQRNKGNFPGRFSGRQFSNSRSEMNVSTLELGDSALYLCASRPAWAGKNSPLHFGNGTRLTVT.

The sample holds one count of this clone. This chain links TRBV9 with TRBJ2-7; D unclear. Germline CDR1 is SGDLS and CDR2 is YYNGEE. CDR3 length: 13 residues. V gave up 0 bases and J gave up 4 bases, with 8 bases separating them. The CDR3 DNA is TGTGCCAGCAGCGTAGACGTAGTGTACGAGCAGTACTTC. Translating it yields CASSVDVVYEQYF. The variable domain in full, completed from reference TRBV9 and TRBJ2-7, reads DSGVTQTPKHLITATGQRVTLRCSPRSGDLSVYWYQQSLDQGLQFLIQYYNGEERAKGNILERFSAQQFPDLHSELNLSSLELGDSALYFCASSVDVVYEQYFGPGTRLTVT.

The rearrangement uses TRBV5-1 and TRBJ1-2; D remains unclear. This CDR3 has 15 amino acids. The germline gives CDR1 SGHRS, CDR2 YFSETQ. The germline V and J ends were trimmed by 0 bases and 2 bases, with 11 bases remaining between them. CDR3 loop: CASSLGSIANYGYTF. CDR3 nucleotide sequence: TGCGCCAGCAGCTTGGGATCAATTGCCAACTATGGCTACACCTTC.

The chain employs TRBV2 and TRBJ1-1, with D maybe TRBD1 (6 bases). The CDR3 sequence is 16 residues long. CDR1 is SNHLY, CDR2 FYNNEI, per germline. Trimming shortened V by 4 bases and J by 1 base, and 16 bases separated the two germline ends. The CDR3 region has the DNA TGTGCCAGCAGTGGGATAGCAGGGGCACCGAACACTGAAGCTTTCTTT. This codes for CASSGIAGAPNTEAFF.

The CDR3 DNA reads TGTGCCAGCAGTACCCGAGTGAGCGGGGGCTACACCTTC. Protein sequence: CASSTRVSGGYTF. The V and J genes are TRBV27 and TRBJ1-2, with no clear D. CDR1 and CDR2 from the germline V gene are MNHEY and SMNVEV (reference sequence). The V and J ends lost 5 bases and 8 bases respectively, with 15 bases between them. The CDR3 sequence is 13 residues long.

The rearrangement uses TRBV29-1 and TRBJ1-4; possibly TRBD1 for D (5 bases). The CDR3 is 14 amino acids. Deletions cut 5 bases from V and 1 base from J, with 11 bases between. CDR1 is SQVTM, CDR2 ANQGSEA, per germline. In DNA form, the CDR3 reads TGCAGCGTTTGGGTACAGGAAACTAATGAAAAACTGTTTTTT. Translating gives CSVWVQETNEKLFF.

The count of this clone is one. The chain combines TRBV5-4 with TRBJ2-1; TRBD2 might be the D (5 bases). Trimming took 4 bases from V and 4 from J, leaving 27 bases between them. Germline values: CDR1 SGHNT, CDR2 YYREEE (reference sequence). The CDR3 is made up of 19 amino acids. The CDR3 nucleotides are TGTGCCAGCAGCCAAGAGAACGGGCGAGCGGCTAACTCGTACAATGAGCAGTTCTTC. Translation: CASSQENGRAANSYNEQFF.

The CDR3 DNA is TGTGCCAGTAGCCTCGAAGGGGGCGATCAGCCCCAGCATTTT. It specifies CASSLEGGDQPQHF. This chain links TRBV19 with TRBJ1-5; 7 positions match TRBD1. Looked up from germline, CDR1 is LNHDA and CDR2 is SQIVND (reference sequence). After removal of 6 bases from V and 5 bases from J, the junction contained 7 bases not matched to a gene. The CDR3 runs to 14 residues.

The chain has TRBV27 and TRBJ2-2, with D perhaps matching TRBD1 (5 bases). V shed 7 bases and J shed 6 bases, with 9 bases lying between them. Per germline, CDR1 MNHEY and CDR2 SMNVEV (reference sequence). The CDR3 contains 12 residues. Here the CDR3 DNA reads TGTGCCAGCACCCAGGGCGCCGGGGAGCTGTTTTTT. It encodes CASTQGAGELFF.

This rearrangement joins TRBV11-2 to TRBJ2-3; 9 bases fit TRBD2. The CDR3 sequence is 16 residues long. Germline V gene sequence: CDR1 SGHAT, CDR2 FQNNGV. The trim removed 1 base at V and 8 bases at J, leaving 10 bases unmatched. Here the CDR3 reads CASSLGSSGGMATQYF. Written as DNA, the CDR3 is TGTGCCAGCAGCTTAGGGAGTAGCGGGGGAATGGCTACGCAGTATTTT.

CDR3 in amino acids: CASSLGFADTQYF. CDR3 nucleotides: TGTGCCAGCAGCTTGGGGTTTGCAGATACGCAGTATTTT. The chain is built from TRBV11-2 and TRBJ2-3; D is uncertain. The germline CDR1 and CDR2 sequences are SGHAT and FQNNGV. V was cut by 3 bases and J by 4 bases, with 8 bases left in between. CDR3 length: 13 amino acids.

This chain connects TRBV19 to TRBJ2-2; a weak D match, TRBD2 (6 bases). This CDR3 region has 18 residues. Germline V gives CDR1 LNHDA, CDR2 SQIVND (reference sequence). Trimming took 5 bases from V and 3 from J, leaving 22 bases between them. The CDR3 loop is CASSEASAWWGDTGELFF. The CDR3 DNA is TGTGCCAGTAGTGAGGCTAGCGCCTGGTGGGGGGACACCGGGGAGCTGTTTTTT.

This clone was counted a few times. This chain links TRBV30 with TRBJ1-1; TRBD1 aligns across 7 bases. The CDR3 runs to 13 residues. J gave up 0 bases and V 4 bases, and 2 bases lay outside the gene matches. From germline, CDR1 is GTSNPN and CDR2 SVGIG (reference sequence). The CDR3 nucleotides are TGTGCCTGGACGGGACAGTTGAACACTGAAGCTTTCTTT. Translation: CAWTGQLNTEAFF.

This clone has a handful of counts. The CDR3: CASSTPSGGRNGYTF. The DNA of the CDR3 is TGTGCCAGTAGTACGCCCTCCGGGGGGCGGAATGGCTACACCTTC. The V gene is TRBV19, the J gene TRBJ1-2; a possible D gene is TRBD1 (6 bases). The ends were cut back, 4 bases at V and 6 bases at J, with 18 bases in the middle. Germline V gene lookup returns CDR1 LNHDA and CDR2 SQIVND (reference sequence). This CDR3 comprises 15 residues.

The chain carries TRBV11-2 and TRBJ1-1; 11 positions match TRBD1. Germline V gene sequence: CDR1 SGHAT, CDR2 FQNNGV. This CDR3 has 14 amino acids. V lost 5 bases, J lost 6 bases, and 5 bases stayed unmatched. CDR3 sequence (DNA): TGTGCCAGCAGCCCCCGGACAGGGGGCTCTGAAGCTTTCTTT. Translating it yields CASSPRTGGSEAFF.

The chain joins TRBV6-1 to TRBJ1-4, with a weak D call TRBD1 (5 bases). This CDR3 contains 13 residues. The V gene's germline CDR1 is MNHNS and CDR2 SASEGT. The V end lost 7 bases, the J end lost 8 bases, and 14 bases lay between the germline ends. In DNA form, the CDR3 reads TGTGCCAGCAAGTCCCAGGGTAGCGAAAAACTGTTTTTT. This gives the protein CASKSQGSEKLFF.

The chain uses TRBV13 and TRBJ1-3; D is unclear. The CDR3 extends over 21 amino acids. Trimming removed 4 bases at V and 2 bases at J, with 30 bases between. Germline values: CDR1 PRHDT, CDR2 FYEKMQ (reference sequence). Here the CDR3 reads CASSSSRFPREFIGAGNTIYF. In DNA, the CDR3 is TGTGCCAGCAGCTCATCCCGCTTCCCGCGAGAATTTATTGGGGCTGGAAACACCATATATTTT.

This sequence joins TRBV6-4 and TRBJ1-6; a weak D match, TRBD1 (5 bases). Germline-derived CDR1 and CDR2 are MRHNA and SNTAGT. Deletions cut 6 bases from V and 0 bases from J, with 6 bases between. The CDR3 totals 14 residues. CDR3 DNA: TGTGCCAGCAGGGACACCTCCTATAATTCACCCCTCCACTTT. This encodes CASRDTSYNSPLHF.

The chain carries TRBV29-1 and TRBJ2-5; tentatively, D is TRBD1 (5 bases). V was pared by 5 bases and J by 3 bases, with 13 bases between. The germline CDR1 and CDR2 sequences are SQVTM and ANQGSEA. This CDR3 is 13 amino acids long. CDR3 DNA sequence: TGCAGCGTTAGTAGACAGCCTAAAGAGACCCAGTACTTC. This gives the protein CSVSRQPKETQYF.

The gene calls are TRBV7-9 and TRBJ1-3; 7 positions agree with TRBD1. Germline loops: CDR1 SEHNR, CDR2 FQNEAQ (reference sequence). J lost 0 bases, V lost 5 bases, and 10 bases had no gene match. CDR3 length: 17 residues. The CDR3 is CASSPGQDQYSGNTIYF. The CDR3 DNA reads TGTGCCAGCAGCCCTGGACAGGACCAATACTCTGGAAACACCATATATTTT.

The V gene is TRBV6-5, the J gene TRBJ2-3; a possible D gene is TRBD1 (6 bases). This CDR3 contains 15 residues. The V end was cut by 2 bases, the J end by 0 bases, with 9 bases between. Per germline, CDR1 MNHEY and CDR2 SVGAGI. This CDR3 reads CASSYGTTSTDTQYF. CDR3 bases: TGTGCCAGCAGTTACGGGACAACTAGCACAGATACGCAGTATTTT.

V usage is TRBV9 and J usage is TRBJ1-4; 10 nucleotides agree with TRBD1. The CDR3 runs 14 residues. V trimming: 0 bases; J trimming: 8 bases; junction bases outside the gene matches: 1. Germline V gives CDR1 SGDLS, CDR2 YYNGEE. The CDR3 nucleotides read TGTGCCAGCAGCGTAGGACAGGGGGCGGAAAAACTGTTTTTT. It yields the protein CASSVGQGAEKLFF.